The clone carrying this T cell receptor beta chain was seen a single time. Its antigen is still unknown. The data were obtained in a study of CD8+CD57+ T cells in acquired aplastic anemia. Study-level background: DNA per sorted CD4+ or CD8+ sample ranged 0.2 to 27.4 ug, averaging roughly 3.2 ug. Study findings and constraints: Patients and controls shared 25 to 30 CD8+ CDR3 sequences, highly expressed in patients. Patients and controls were not found to differ significantly in CD8+ Simpson's diversity.

Researchers used genomic DNA as the template to profile TCR beta VDJ and CDR3. TCRdb processed the reads anew with MiXCR; each CDR3 protein has one entry. Altogether approximately 80,000 distinct CDR3 sequences are present, approximately 70% being singletons, with the ten largest covering roughly 80%. By flow cytometry, patients selected for sequencing had shown an expansion of CD8+CD57+ cells. Germline V gene sequence: CDR1 ENHRY, CDR2 SYGVKD. The CDR3 sequence is 11 residues long. Deletions cut 3 bases from V and 7 bases from J, with 4 bases between. This sequence was found in a human donor with aplastic anemia. V gene TRBV10-3 combines with J gene TRBJ2-1; D remains unclear. Sequencing was carried out using sorted CD4+, CD8+, or CD8+CD57+ T cells (not recorded which) from PBMCs. CDR3 nucleotide sequence: TGTGCCATCAGTGACGAAAATGAGCAGTTCTTC. Its translation: CAISDENEQFF.